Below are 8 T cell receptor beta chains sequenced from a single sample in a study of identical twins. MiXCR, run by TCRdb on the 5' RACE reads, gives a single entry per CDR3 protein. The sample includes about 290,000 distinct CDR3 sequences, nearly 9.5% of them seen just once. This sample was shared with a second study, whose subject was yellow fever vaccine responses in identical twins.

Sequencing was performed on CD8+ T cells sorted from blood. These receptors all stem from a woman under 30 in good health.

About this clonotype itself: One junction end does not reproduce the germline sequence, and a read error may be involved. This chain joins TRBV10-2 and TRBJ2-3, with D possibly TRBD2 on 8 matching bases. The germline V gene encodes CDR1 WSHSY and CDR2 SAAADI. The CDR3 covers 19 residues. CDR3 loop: CASSEGGIAGRPGTDTRYF. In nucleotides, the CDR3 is TGCGCCAGCAGTGAGGGTGGTATAGCGGGGCGTCCGGGGACAGATACGCGGTATTTT.

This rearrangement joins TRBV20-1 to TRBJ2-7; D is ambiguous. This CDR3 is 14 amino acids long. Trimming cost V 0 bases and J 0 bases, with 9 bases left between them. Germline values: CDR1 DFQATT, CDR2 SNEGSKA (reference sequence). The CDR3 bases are TGCAGTGCTAGAGATTTGGAGAGCTCCTACGAGCAGTACTTC. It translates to CSARDLESSYEQYF.

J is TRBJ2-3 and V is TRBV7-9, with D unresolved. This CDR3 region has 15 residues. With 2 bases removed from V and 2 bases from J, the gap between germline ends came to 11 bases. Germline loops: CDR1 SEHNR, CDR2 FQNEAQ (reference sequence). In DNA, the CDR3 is TGTGCCAGCAGCTTATTCGTAGGGAACACAGATACGCAGTATTTT. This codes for CASSLFVGNTDTQYF.

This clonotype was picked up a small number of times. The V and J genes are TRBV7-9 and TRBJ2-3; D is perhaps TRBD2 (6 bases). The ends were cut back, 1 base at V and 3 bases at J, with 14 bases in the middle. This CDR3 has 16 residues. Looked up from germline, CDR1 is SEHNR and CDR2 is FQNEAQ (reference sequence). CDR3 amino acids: CASSLVIAGRTDTQYF. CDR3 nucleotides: TGTGCCAGCAGCTTAGTGATTGCGGGACGAACAGATACGCAGTATTTT.

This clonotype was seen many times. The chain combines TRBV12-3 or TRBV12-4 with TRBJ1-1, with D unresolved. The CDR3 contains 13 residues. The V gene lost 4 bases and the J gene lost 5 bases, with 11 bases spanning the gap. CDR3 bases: TGTGCCAGCAGTTCCAACACCCATACTGAAGCTTTCTTT. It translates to CASSSNTHTEAFF.

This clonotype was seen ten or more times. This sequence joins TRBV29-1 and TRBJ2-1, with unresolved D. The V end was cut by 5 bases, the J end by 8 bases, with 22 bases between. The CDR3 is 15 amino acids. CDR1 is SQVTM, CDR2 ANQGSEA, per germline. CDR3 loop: CSVTQLGIEKDEQFF. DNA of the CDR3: TGCAGCGTTACCCAATTGGGAATTGAAAAGGATGAGCAGTTCTTC.

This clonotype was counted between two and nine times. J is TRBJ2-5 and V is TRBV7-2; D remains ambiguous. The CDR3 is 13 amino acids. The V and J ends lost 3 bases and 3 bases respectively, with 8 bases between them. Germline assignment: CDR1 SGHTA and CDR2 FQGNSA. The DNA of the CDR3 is TGTGCCAGCAGCTTCCACTTTGAAGAGACCCAGTACTTC. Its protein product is CASSFHFEETQYF.

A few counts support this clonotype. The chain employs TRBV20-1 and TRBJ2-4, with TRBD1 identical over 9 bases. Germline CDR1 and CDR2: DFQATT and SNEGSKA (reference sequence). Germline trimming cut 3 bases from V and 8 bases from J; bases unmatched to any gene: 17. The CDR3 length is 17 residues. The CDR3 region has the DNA TGCAGTGCTAGTGACCCCGCGGGACAGGGCTCTATTGACATTCAGTACTTC. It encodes CSASDPAGQGSIDIQYF.